The 6 T cell receptor beta chains listed next were all sequenced from one sample in a study of OX40 agonist ivuxolimab in advanced cancers. Measured with immunoSEQ multiplex PCR; TCRdb has only the in-frame clones, and not every one. The data show 43,000 or so clones, more than 75% seen once. The sequenced sample was CD4+ or CD8+ T cells sorted from blood, obtained in a trial of the OX40 agonist ivuxolimab. The receptor source for this set is an adult with an advanced solid tumor such as melanoma, head and neck, liver or kidney cancer.

The chain carries TRBV19 and TRBJ2-7; 7 bases map to TRBD1. This CDR3 comprises 15 residues. V lost 1 base, J lost 2 bases, and 5 bases stayed unmatched. Germline lookup yields CDR1 LNHDA and CDR2 SQIVND (reference sequence). Written as DNA, the CDR3 is TGTGCCAGTAGTATAGCGGCAGGGGGTGCCTACGAGCAGTACTTC. Protein: CASSIAAGGAYEQYF.

The chain joins TRBV6-4 to TRBJ1-3, with no clear D. Trimming took off 4 bases at V and 4 bases at J, with 8 bases between the two ends. This CDR3 comprises 13 residues. CDR1 MRHNA and CDR2 SNTAGT come from the germline V gene. The chain's CDR3 is CASSGRLGNTIYF. The DNA for the CDR3 is TGTGCCAGCAGTGGCCGCCTGGGAAACACCATATATTTT.

The chain combines TRBV27 with TRBJ2-6; D is perhaps TRBD1 or TRBD2 (5 bases each). The CDR3 spans 15 residues. Trimming took 5 bases from V and 4 from J, leaving 12 bases between them. The V gene's germline CDR1 is MNHEY and CDR2 SMNVEV (reference sequence). The CDR3 DNA follows: TGTGCCAGCAGTCGAGAGGGGTCCGGGGCCAACGTCCTGACTTTC. This sequence encodes CASSREGSGANVLTF.

This clone occurred once. The chain combines TRBV7-3 with TRBJ2-7; 7 positions agree with TRBD2. Germline CDR1 and CDR2: SGHTA and FQGTGA. V shed 5 bases and J 4 bases; nucleotides not matched to a gene: 11. CDR3 length: 15 amino acids. Here the CDR3 reads CASSGISGAGYEQYF. CDR3 in DNA: TGTGCCAGCAGCGGCATTAGCGGAGCGGGGTACGAGCAGTACTTC.

The genes are TRBV7-9 and TRBJ2-7; 10 bases line up with TRBD2. V was pared by 5 bases and J by 0 bases, with 10 bases of the junction left unmatched. Per germline, CDR1 SEHNR and CDR2 FQNEAQ (reference sequence). There are 17 residues in the CDR3. CDR3 nucleotides: TGTGCCAGCAGCCGAACGCTAGCGGGAGCCCTCTCCTACGAGCAGTACTTC. Residues: CASSRTLAGALSYEQYF.

The J gene is TRBJ2-5, the V gene TRBV6-9, with D unclear. The J call may be mistaken, given a closer DNA end match to TRBJ2-7. This CDR3 has 15 residues. The germline gives CDR1 MNHGY, CDR2 SVAAGI. The CDR3 reads CASSPLSVGSYEQYF. The CDR3 bases are TGTGCCAGCAGCCCGCTTTCGGTGGGGTCCTACGAGCAGTACTTC.